The rows below give T cell receptor beta chains drawn from one sample of a study of T cell changes during pregnancy in multiple sclerosis. The data were produced by immunoSEQ multiplex PCR, yet TCRdb's version contains in-frame clones alone and is incomplete. The table records approximately 46,000 clones, around 90% of them present only once. Sample: CD4+ T cells from peripheral blood mononuclear cells, taken after pregnancy. These receptors were obtained from a female donor with multiple sclerosis, enrolled in a pregnancy study. The CDR3 runs from the conserved cysteine through the conserved F or W. The D gene is left open where the match is weak. Where a row states a size, it is once, few, many or the class of an expanded clone; other rows omit it.

j_call v_call clone_size d_call cdr3_nt cdr3_aa
TRBJ1-1 TRBV5-4 - - TGTGCCAGCAGCTTGGAGCTTCTGAACACTGAAGCTTTCTTT CASSLELLNTEAFF
TRBJ2-1 TRBV5-1 - TRBD2 TGCGCCAGCAGCTTGGGTATTCCTAGCGGGAGGGTTGATGGTGAGCAGTTCTTC CASSLGIPSGRVDGEQFF
TRBJ2-7 TRBV19 - TRBD2 TGTGCCAGTAGTATTACTGGTGGGAGCGGGAGAATCCACGAGCAGTACTTC CASSITGGSGRIHEQYF
TRBJ2-7 TRBV5-6 - TRBD1 TGTGCCAGCAGCTTGCTGACAGGGATCAGCTACGAGCAGTACTTC CASSLLTGISYEQYF
TRBJ1-3 TRBV15 - - TGTGCCACCAGAACAGGGTCAGCAAACACCATATATTTT CATRTGSANTIYF
TRBJ2-1 TRBV5-4 - TRBD1 TGTGCCAGCAGCTTGGAAGGGGGCATCGAGCAGTTCTTC CASSLEGGIEQFF
TRBJ2-5 TRBV7-9 - - TGTGCCAGCAGCTTACGGCACTACGAAGAGACCCAGTACTTC CASSLRHYEETQYF
TRBJ2-1 TRBV9 - - TGTGCCAGCAGCGCCGATCCCACTCCGGGGAATGAGCAGTTCTTC CASSADPTPGNEQFF
TRBJ2-5 TRBV7-9 - - TGTGCCAGCAGCTTCGGGTCCGGGACACCCCAAGAGACCCAGTACTTC CASSFGSGTPQETQYF
TRBJ1-1 TRBV27 - - TGTGCCAGCAGTCAGTTAGAGAGCCCCTTGAGGACTGAAGCTTTCTTT CASSQLESPLRTEAFF
TRBJ1-2 TRBV7-2 - TRBD1 TGTGCCAGCAGCTTAACGGCAGGGGGGCAGGGCTACACCTTC CASSLTAGGQGYTF
TRBJ1-2 TRBV30 once TRBD1 TGTGCCTGGAGTCAAACAGGGGGCAAACCTATCTATGGCTACACCTTC CAWSQTGGKPIYGYTF
TRBJ2-1 TRBV9 - - TGTGCCAGCAGCGTAGCTCGGGGAGGTGAGCAGTTCTTC CASSVARGGEQFF
TRBJ2-2 TRBV19 - - TGTGCCAGTAACGGGCGGTGGGGGGTTAGAACCGGGGAGCTGTTTTTT CASNGRWGVRTGELFF
TRBJ2-3 TRBV27 - TRBD2 TGTGCCAGCAGAGGGGGGCCGGGACTAGCGGGGGAAGCGGGCAATCCGCAGTATTTT CASRGGPGLAGEAGNPQYF
TRBJ2-1 TRBV6-5 - TRBD2 TGTGCCAGCAGTTACGGGGCGGGAGGCCGTGAGCAGTTCTTC CASSYGAGGREQFF
TRBJ1-4 TRBV30 once TRBD1 TGTGCCTGGAGTGTATCGGGACAGGCAAATGAAAAACTGTTTTTT CAWSVSGQANEKLFF
TRBJ2-2 TRBV19 - TRBD1 TGTGCCAGTAGTATTGGGACAGGGGGGACGAAAACCGGGGAGCTGTTTTTT CASSIGTGGTKTGELFF
TRBJ1-5 TRBV4-2 - - TGTGCCAGCAGCGGGCAGGGAAGCAATCAGCCCCAGCATTTT CASSGQGSNQPQHF
TRBJ2-7 TRBV28 - TRBD1 TGTGCCAGCAGCCCTACATTGGGACAGGGGTACGAGCAGTACTTC CASSPTLGQGYEQYF
TRBJ2-4 TRBV10-1 - - TGCGCCAGCAGTTTAGGGGCGGCCAAAAACATTCAGTACTTC CASSLGAAKNIQYF
TRBJ2-1 TRBV9 once TRBD2 TGTGCCAGCACCCGGGAGGCGGGTTATGAGCAGTTCTTC CASTREAGYEQFF
TRBJ2-1 TRBV5-1 - - TGCGCCAGCAGCTTGACCTCCGGGGGAGCGGCACAGAGGGATGAGCAGTTCTTC CASSLTSGGAAQRDEQFF
TRBJ2-4 TRBV10-3 - TRBD2 TGTGCCATCAGTGATGAACTAGCGGGCGTAGCCAAAAACATTCAGTACTTC CAISDELAGVAKNIQYF
TRBJ2-1 TRBV7-8 - TRBD2 TGTGCCAGCAGCTCATTCAGGGCGGGAGGGCGGAATGAGCAGTTCTTC CASSSFRAGGRNEQFF
TRBJ1-1 TRBV4-3 - - TGCGCCAGCGACTCAGCGCACGTTAACACTGAAGCTTTCTTT CASDSAHVNTEAFF
TRBJ2-3 TRBV25-1 - TRBD2 TGTGCCAGCAGTGAATCCGTACTGGTAGCGGGAGTGGGTACGCAGTATTTT CASSESVLVAGVGTQYF
TRBJ1-5 TRBV7-8 - - TGTGCCAGCAGCACCTTCCGGTCAGGGCCCAATCAGCCCCAGCATTTT CASSTFRSGPNQPQHF
TRBJ2-7 TRBV9 - TRBD2 TGTGCCAGCAGCGTAGCAAGCGGGAGGTCGGCCTTC CASSVASGRSAF
TRBJ1-2 TRBV7-9 once - TGTGCCAGCAGGCGGGACGTAAACTATGGCTACACCTTC CASRRDVNYGYTF
TRBJ1-1 TRBV2 - - TGTGCCAGCAGTGGGGAGGGGTTCTCTGAAGCTTTCTTT CASSGEGFSEAFF
TRBJ1-1 TRBV30 few - TGTGCCTGGAGTGTGGGGCGTCGCACTGAAGCTTTCTTT CAWSVGRRTEAFF
TRBJ2-7 TRBV7-2 - TRBD2 TGTGCCAGCAGCTCCGGGACTAGCGGGGGGGAGTACTTC CASSSGTSGGEYF
TRBJ2-7 TRBV2 - - TGTGCCAGCAGCTACACTAGCTCCGAGCAGTACTTC CASSYTSSEQYF
TRBJ2-7 TRBV30 - TRBD1 TGTGCCTGGAGCCAGGGGGCGTACGGGTACGAGCAGTACTTC CAWSQGAYGYEQYF
TRBJ2-5 TRBV15 - TRBD1 TGTGCCACCAGCAGCCCTAGCCAGGGGGAAGAGACCCAGTACTTC CATSSPSQGEETQYF
TRBJ1-2 TRBV7-3 - - TGTGCCAGCAGCTTAGTCGGTGGCAGCCATTTGAGGATTCCCTATGGCTACACCTTC CASSLVGGSHLRIPYGYTF
TRBJ2-7 TRBV5-6 - TRBD1 TGTGCCAGCAGCTTGGACCGGGACAGGGTTTTCTACGAGCAGTACTTC CASSLDRDRVFYEQYF
TRBJ1-5 TRBV11-2 - - TGTGCCAGCAGCTTAGACCGGGTTCAGCCCCAGCATTTT CASSLDRVQPQHF
TRBJ2-3 TRBV7-6 - - TGTGCCAGCAGCTTTCGCTTTCGCGGTGATAGAAATACGCAGTATTTT CASSFRFRGDRNTQYF
TRBJ1-1 TRBV9 few - TGTGCCAGCAGCTCCCTGACAGGCACTGAAGCTTTCTTT CASSSLTGTEAFF
TRBJ2-3 TRBV5-1 - TRBD1 TGCGCCAGCAGCTTAGGTAGAGGACAGGGTTCAGATACGCAGTATTTT CASSLGRGQGSDTQYF
TRBJ1-2 TRBV28 - - TGTGCCATAACAGGAGACGAGATCAACCCCTATGGCTACACCTTC CAITGDEINPYGYTF
TRBJ1-3 TRBV6-5 - - TGTGCCAGCACCTCCGGGTTGCTTGGAAACACCATATATTTT CASTSGLLGNTIYF
TRBJ2-3 TRBV7-2 - TRBD2 TGTGCCAGCAGACCTCTAGCGGGAGGGCCGGATACGCAGTATTTT CASRPLAGGPDTQYF
TRBJ1-1 TRBV6-5 few - TGTGCCAGCAGTTATTCGCAGCGCTCTGAAGCTTTCTTT CASSYSQRSEAFF
TRBJ2-5 TRBV9 - - TGTGCCAGCAGCGTAGAGGGACAACCGGAGACCCAGTACTTC CASSVEGQPETQYF
TRBJ1-4 TRBV28 - - TGTGCCAGCAGCCAGGGAGGGACTAATGAAAAACTGTTTTTT CASSQGGTNEKLFF
TRBJ2-6 TRBV6-4 - TRBD1 TGTGCCAGCAGTCTACAGGGGCTTTCTGGGGCCAACGTCCTGACTTTC CASSLQGLSGANVLTF
TRBJ1-1 TRBV7-8 - TRBD1 TGTGCCAGCAGCTTAGCGGCCAGGGGGGAAGCTTTCTTT CASSLAARGEAFF
TRBJ1-2 TRBV9 - - TGTGCCAGCAGCGTTTTCAAGGGGTCCAATGGCTACACCTTC CASSVFKGSNGYTF
TRBJ1-2 TRBV2 - - TGTGCCAGCAGTGAAGGGGGGGGCGATGGCTACACCTTC CASSEGGGDGYTF
TRBJ2-3 TRBV30 - - TGTGCCTGGAGTGTATGGGGCTCCCTGGGGGATACGCAGTATTTT CAWSVWGSLGDTQYF
TRBJ2-7 TRBV28 few TRBD1 TGTGCCAGCAGATTTGCCGGGACAGGGGCCTACGAGCAGTACTTC CASRFAGTGAYEQYF
TRBJ1-2 TRBV6-1 - - TGTGCCAGCAGTGAAGAACGGTTTACAGGGCGCCGCTTATATGGCTACACCTTC CASSEERFTGRRLYGYTF
TRBJ2-7 TRBV6-1 - - TGTGCCAGCAGTGAAGCCTCCATGTCTCGGGGTCCCAAATACGAGCAGTACTTC CASSEASMSRGPKYEQYF
TRBJ1-2 TRBV6-6 - - TGTGCCAGCAGTACGACACGGAACTATGGCTACACCTTC CASSTTRNYGYTF
TRBJ1-1 TRBV9 - - TGTGCCAGCAGCGTCGGAGTGGACACCTACAACACTGAAGCTTTCTTT CASSVGVDTYNTEAFF
TRBJ1-1 TRBV7-9 once - TGTGCCAGCAGCCCCTCTTCCCCGAACACTGAAGCTTTCTTT CASSPSSPNTEAFF
TRBJ1-2 TRBV6-1 - TRBD1 TGTGCCAGCAGTGAATTACAGGGGGATTCTTACTATGGCTACACCTTC CASSELQGDSYYGYTF